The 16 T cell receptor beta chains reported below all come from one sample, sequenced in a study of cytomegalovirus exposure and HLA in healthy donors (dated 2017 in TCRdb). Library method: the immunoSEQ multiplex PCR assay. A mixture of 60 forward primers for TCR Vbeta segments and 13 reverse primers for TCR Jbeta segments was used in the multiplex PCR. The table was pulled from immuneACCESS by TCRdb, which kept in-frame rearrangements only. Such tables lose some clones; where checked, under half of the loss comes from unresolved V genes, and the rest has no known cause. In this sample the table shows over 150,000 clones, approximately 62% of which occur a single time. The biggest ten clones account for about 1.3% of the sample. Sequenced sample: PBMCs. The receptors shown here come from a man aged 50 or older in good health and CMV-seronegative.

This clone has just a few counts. The CDR3 nucleotides read TGTGCCAGCAGCCAAGACCGGACAGGGACCTACGAGCAGTACTTC. As protein: CASSQDRTGTYEQYF. The rearrangement links TRBV4-2 to TRBJ2-7; TRBD1 matches at 8 bases. The CDR3 is made up of 15 amino acids. Trimming cost V 0 bases and J 2 bases; bases outside gene matches: 3. Germline CDR1 reads LGHNA; CDR2 reads YNFKEQ.

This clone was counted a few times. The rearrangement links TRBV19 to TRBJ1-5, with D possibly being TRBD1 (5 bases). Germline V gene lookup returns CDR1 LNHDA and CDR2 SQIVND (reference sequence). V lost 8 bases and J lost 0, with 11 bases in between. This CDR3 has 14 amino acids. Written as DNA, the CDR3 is TGTGCCAGTGACAGAGGATATAGCAATCAGCCCCAGCATTTT. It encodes CASDRGYSNQPQHF.

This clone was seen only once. The CDR3 sequence is CASSALGQAADTQYF. DNA of the CDR3: TGTGCCAGCAGCGCCTTGGGACAGGCGGCAGATACGCAGTATTTT. This rearrangement joins TRBV2 to TRBJ2-3; 8 bases are a match to TRBD1. Germline CDR1 is SNHLY and CDR2 is FYNNEI. The CDR3 totals 15 residues. Trimming removed 6 bases from V and 4 bases from J; junction bases left unmatched: 9. Full variable domain (missing parts from reference TRBV2 and TRBJ2-3): EPEVTQTPSHQVTQMGQEVILRCVPISNHLYFYWYRQILGQKVEFLVSFYNNEISEKSEIFDDQFSVERPDGSNFTLKIRSTKLEDSAMYFCASSALGQAADTQYFGPGTRLTVL.

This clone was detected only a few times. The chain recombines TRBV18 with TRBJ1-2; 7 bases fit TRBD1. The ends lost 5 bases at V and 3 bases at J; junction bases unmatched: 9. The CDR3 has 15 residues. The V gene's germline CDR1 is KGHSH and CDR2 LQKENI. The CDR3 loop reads CASSSTGNHDYGYTF. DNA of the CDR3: TGTGCCAGCTCATCGACAGGGAACCACGACTATGGCTACACCTTC.

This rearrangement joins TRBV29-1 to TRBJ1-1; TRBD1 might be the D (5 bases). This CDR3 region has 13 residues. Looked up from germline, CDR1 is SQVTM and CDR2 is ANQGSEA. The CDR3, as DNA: TGCGTTACCTCCAGGGAAGTGAACACTGAAGCTTTCTTT. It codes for CVTSREVNTEAFF.

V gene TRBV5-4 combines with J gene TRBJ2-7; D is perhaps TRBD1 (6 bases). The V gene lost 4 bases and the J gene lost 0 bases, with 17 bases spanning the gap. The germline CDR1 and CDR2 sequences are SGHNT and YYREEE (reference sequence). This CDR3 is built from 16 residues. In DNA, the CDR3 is TGTGCCAGCAGCCCGGAACAGGGCCGTAGCTCCTACGAGCAGTACTTC. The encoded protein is CASSPEQGRSSYEQYF. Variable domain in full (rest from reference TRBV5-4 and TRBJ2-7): ETGVTQSPTHLIKTRGQQVTLRCSSQSGHNTVSWYQQALGQGPQFIFQYYREEENGRGNFPPRFSGLQFPNYSSELNVNALELDDSALYLCASSPEQGRSSYEQYFGPGTRLTVT.

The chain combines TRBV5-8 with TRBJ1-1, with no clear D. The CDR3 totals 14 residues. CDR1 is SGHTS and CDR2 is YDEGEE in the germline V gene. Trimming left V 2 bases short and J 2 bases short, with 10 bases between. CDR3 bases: TGTGCCAGCAGCTTAAGAGTTCTCAACACTGAAGCTTTCTTT. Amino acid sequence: CASSLRVLNTEAFF.

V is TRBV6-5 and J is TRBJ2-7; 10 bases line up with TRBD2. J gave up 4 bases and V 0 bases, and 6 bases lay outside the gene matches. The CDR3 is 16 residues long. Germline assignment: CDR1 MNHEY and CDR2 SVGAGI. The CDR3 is CASSYSRASGGYEQYF. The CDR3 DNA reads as TGTGCCAGCAGTTACTCGAGGGCTAGCGGGGGTTACGAGCAGTACTTC.

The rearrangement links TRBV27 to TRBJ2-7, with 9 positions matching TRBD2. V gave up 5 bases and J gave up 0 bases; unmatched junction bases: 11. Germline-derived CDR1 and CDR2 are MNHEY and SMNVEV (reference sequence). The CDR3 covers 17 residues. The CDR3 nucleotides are TGTGCCAGCAGTCCTCACTTAGCGGGGGCTATCTCCTACGAGCAGTACTTC. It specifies CASSPHLAGAISYEQYF.

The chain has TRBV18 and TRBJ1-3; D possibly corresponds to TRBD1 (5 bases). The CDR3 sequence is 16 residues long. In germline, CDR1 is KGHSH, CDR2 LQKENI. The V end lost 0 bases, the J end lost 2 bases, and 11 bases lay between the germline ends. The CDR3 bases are TGTGCCAGCTCACCACCGCGCAGGGAAACTGGAAACACCATATATTTT. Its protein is CASSPPRRETGNTIYF.

For the CDR3, the DNA is TGCGCCAGCAGCCAAGATGCCTACCGGGGGACAGTTAAAAAGGGGGAGACCCAGTACTTC. Translating gives CASSQDAYRGTVKKGETQYF. The chain carries TRBV4-1 and TRBJ2-5; D possibly corresponds to TRBD1 (7 bases). Trimming cost V 0 bases and J 5 bases, with 28 bases left between them. Germline V gene sequence: CDR1 MGHRA, CDR2 YSYEKL. This CDR3 has 20 amino acids.

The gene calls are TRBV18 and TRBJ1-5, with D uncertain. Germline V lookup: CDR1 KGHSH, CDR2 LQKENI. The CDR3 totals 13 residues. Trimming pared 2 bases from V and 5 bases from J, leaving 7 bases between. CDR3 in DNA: TGTGCCAGCTCACCAAGCGCCGATCAGCCCCAGCATTTT. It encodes CASSPSADQPQHF.

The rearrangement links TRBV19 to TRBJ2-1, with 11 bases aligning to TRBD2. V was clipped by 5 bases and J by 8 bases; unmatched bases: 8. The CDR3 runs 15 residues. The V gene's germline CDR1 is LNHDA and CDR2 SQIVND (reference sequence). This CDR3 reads CASSLSSGGAHEQFF. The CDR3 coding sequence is TGTGCCAGTAGTTTGAGTAGCGGGGGGGCACATGAGCAGTTCTTC.

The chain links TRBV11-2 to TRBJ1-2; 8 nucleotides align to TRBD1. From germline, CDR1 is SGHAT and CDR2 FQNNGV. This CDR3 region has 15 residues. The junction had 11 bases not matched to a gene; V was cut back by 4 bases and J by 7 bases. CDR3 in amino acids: CASSSPGQGLSGYTF. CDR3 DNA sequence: TGTGCCAGCAGCTCCCCCGGACAGGGCCTAAGTGGCTACACCTTC.

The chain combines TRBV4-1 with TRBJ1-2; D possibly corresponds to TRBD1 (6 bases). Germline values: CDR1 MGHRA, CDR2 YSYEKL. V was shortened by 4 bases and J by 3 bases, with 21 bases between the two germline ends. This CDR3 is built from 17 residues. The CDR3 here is CASSPRQERYRDYGYTF. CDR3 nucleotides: TGCGCCAGCAGCCCTAGACAGGAGCGATATCGGGACTATGGCTACACCTTC.

Written as DNA, the CDR3 is TGTGCCAGCAGCTTGGGACAGCCCTATGGCTACACCTTC. Residues: CASSLGQPYGYTF. The chain joins TRBV7-9 to TRBJ1-2; TRBD1 aligns across 7 bases. Trimming cost V 3 bases and J 4 bases; bases outside gene matches: 2. Germline CDR1 SEHNR, CDR2 FQNEAQ (reference sequence). This CDR3 spans 13 amino acids. The full variable domain, rest sourced from reference TRBV7-9 and TRBJ1-2, is DTGVSQNPRHKITKRGQNVTFRCDPISEHNRLYWYRQTLGQGPEFLTYFQNEAQLEKSRLLSDRFSAERPKGSFSTLEIQRTEQGDSAMYLCASSLGQPYGYTFGSGTRLTVV.